This T cell receptor (beta chain) stems from a study of human T cells and chemical hapten exposure. Across the whole study: From small differences in pooled library volume came most of the variation in per-sample TCR yields. The study's findings and limits: DPC sensitization did not alter TCRs above 1 in 1000 frequency.

This clonotype has a count of ten or more. As yet, its antigen is unknown. V shed 6 bases, J shed 1 base, and the junction held 2 bases outside the gene matches. Germline V gives CDR1 LNHDA, CDR2 SQIVND (reference sequence). This CDR3 has 14 amino acids. The study's library attached unique molecular identifiers to single cDNA molecules. TCRdb redid the calling of the 5' RACE reads with MiXCR, one entry per CDR3 protein. The table has 150,000 or so distinct CDR3 sequences, 4.1% seen once; the top ten hold 1.3% to 1.5%. Total RNA came from unfractionated whole blood. This clonotype was obtained from a female donor in good health. The J gene is TRBJ2-2, the V gene TRBV19, with 7 nucleotides matching TRBD1. The CDR3 region is CASSDRVNTGELFF. The DNA of the CDR3 is TGTGCCAGTAGCGACAGGGTGAACACCGGGGAGCTGTTTTTT.